Given below is one T cell receptor (beta chain) in context. PCR used 60 Vbeta primers and 13 Jbeta primers. The table came from immunoSEQ multiplex PCR; TCRdb's copy has only in-frame clones and leaves some out. The sample records roughly 150,000 clones, roughly 88% being singletons. The data stem from a study of cytomegalovirus exposure and HLA in healthy donors. CDR1 is MNHNS and CDR2 is SASEGT in the germline V gene. Trimming shortened V by 4 bases and J by 3 bases, and 10 bases separated the two germline ends. The CDR3 sequence is 14 residues long. The chain uses TRBV6-1 and TRBJ1-5, with no clear D. Sequenced: PBMCs. This sequence originates from a boy aged 2 to 10 in good health and CMV-seronegative. CDR3: CASSVGGSNQPQHF. In DNA form, the CDR3 reads TGTGCCAGCAGTGTAGGAGGGTCCAATCAGCCCCAGCATTTT.